These 23 T cell receptor beta chains share one sample of origin, sequenced in a study of cytomegalovirus exposure and HLA in healthy donors. Primers for the PCR totalled 60 Vbeta and 13 Jbeta. TCRdb's table, derived via immunoSEQ multiplex PCR, lists solely in-frame clones and lacks some. The sample has under 150,000 clones, over 60% seen once; the top ten hold about 3%. Specimen: PBMCs. These receptors all come from a human donor in good health.

About this clone: The identical CDR3 is also encoded by other nucleotide sequences in the sample. The chain couples TRBV11-2 to TRBJ2-7; 15 nucleotides match TRBD2. With 5 bases clipped from V and 5 bases from J, the junction kept 13 bases outside the gene matches. Germline CDR1 and CDR2: SGHAT and FQNNGV. CDR3 length: 18 amino acids. As DNA, the CDR3 is TGTGCCAGCAGCCCCGGGGGACTAGCGGGGGGTACCTATCACGAGCAGTACTTC. It is translated as CASSPGGLAGGTYHEQYF.

A few counts support this clone. The rearrangement joins TRBV7-3 to TRBJ1-1; no definite D call. The CDR3 extends over 15 amino acids. The germline V gene encodes CDR1 SGHTA and CDR2 FQGTGA. V shed 2 bases and J shed 1 base, with 11 bases lying between them. CDR3 nucleotides: TGTGCCAGCAGCTTAGGAGCGTTGGGGAACACTGAAGCTTTCTTT. This gives the protein CASSLGALGNTEAFF.

This clone was observed a handful of times. This rearrangement joins TRBV6-5 to TRBJ1-2; D not certain. Trimming took off 0 bases at V and 0 bases at J, with 8 bases between the two ends. This CDR3 is built from 15 residues. CDR1 is MNHEY and CDR2 is SVGAGI in the germline V gene. CDR3 coding DNA: TGTGCCAGCAGTTACTCGCGGGCGACTAACTATGGCTACACCTTC. Translation: CASSYSRATNYGYTF.

This rearrangement joins TRBV6-5 to TRBJ1-4; D not certain. This CDR3 has 14 amino acids. Trimming took off 3 bases at V and 4 bases at J, with 9 bases between the two ends. Germline V gives CDR1 MNHEY, CDR2 SVGAGI. CDR3 loop: CASSYSEFNEKLFF. CDR3 in DNA: TGTGCCAGCAGTTATAGTGAGTTTAATGAAAAACTGTTTTTT.

The J gene is TRBJ2-5, the V gene TRBV7-9, with 7 bases aligning to TRBD1. The J call is uncertain, as TRBJ2-7 better fits the DNA end. The CDR3 consists of 15 residues. Germline CDR1 and CDR2: SEHNR and FQNEAQ (reference sequence). As DNA, the CDR3 is TGTGCCAGCAGGCCGACCGGGACAGACGCATACGAGCAGTACTTC. Protein product: CASRPTGTDAYEQYF.

CDR3 region: CASSLGRDSTDTQYF. CDR3 coding DNA: TGTGCCAGCAGCTTAGGCCGAGATAGCACAGATACGCAGTATTTT. The gene calls are TRBV13 and TRBJ2-3; D gene ambiguous. The CDR3 has 15 residues. The germline V gene encodes CDR1 PRHDT and CDR2 FYEKMQ (reference sequence). The V end lost 0 bases, the J end lost 0 bases, and 7 bases lay between the germline ends.

A single count supports this clone. V usage is TRBV6-7 and J usage is TRBJ2-1; 9 positions agree with TRBD2. TRBV6-7 is placed among ORFs of uncertain function. Trimming at V came to 5 bases and at J to 8 bases, leaving 13 bases not matched to a gene. The CDR3 runs 16 residues. CDR3 in amino acids: CASSAPGERGVYEQFF. CDR3 DNA sequence: TGTGCCAGCAGTGCCCCCGGTGAGCGGGGGGTCTATGAGCAGTTCTTC.

This chain connects TRBV7-2 to TRBJ2-7; 9 bases align to TRBD2. CDR3 length equals 17 residues. Losses at the gene ends were 1 base for V and 3 bases for J; bases not matched to a gene: 10. Germline lookup yields CDR1 SGHTA and CDR2 FQGNSA. The CDR3: CASSLGGSSGSYYEQYF. CDR3 DNA: TGTGCCAGCAGCTTAGGGGGAAGTAGCGGGAGTTACTACGAGCAGTACTTC. Drawing the rest from reference TRBV7-2 and TRBJ2-7, the complete variable domain is GAGVSQSPSNKVTEKGKDVELRCDPISGHTALYWYRQSLGQGLEFLIYFQGNSAPDKSGLPSDRFSAERTGGSVSTLTIQRTQQEDSAVYLCASSLGGSSGSYYEQYFGPGTRLTVT.

The genes are TRBV6-5 and TRBJ1-3; D not resolved. V was pared by 6 bases and J by 5 bases, with 11 bases between. The germline gives CDR1 MNHEY, CDR2 SVGAGI. The CDR3 consists of 13 residues. The CDR3 loop reads CASRGRSRNTIYF. The CDR3 region has the DNA TGTGCCAGCAGGGGCCGATCGAGAAACACCATATATTTT.

This rearrangement joins TRBV9 to TRBJ2-2; TRBD2 agrees at 9 bases. Germline assignment: CDR1 SGDLS and CDR2 YYNGEE. The trim removed 4 bases at V and 6 bases at J, leaving 13 bases unmatched. This CDR3 is 17 amino acids long. CDR3 loop: CASSYPSSGGPPGELFF. The CDR3 region has the DNA TGTGCCAGCAGCTATCCCTCCAGCGGGGGGCCCCCCGGGGAGCTGTTTTTT.

V usage is TRBV19 and J usage is TRBJ2-7; TRBD2 is a possible D gene (6 bases). CDR1 LNHDA and CDR2 SQIVND come from the germline V gene (reference sequence). The CDR3 totals 15 residues. V was trimmed by 0 bases and J by 3 bases, leaving 12 bases between them. Written as DNA, the CDR3 is TGTGCCAGTAGTATAGATCAGGGACTCGGCTACGAGCAGTACTTC. It specifies CASSIDQGLGYEQYF.

The rearrangement uses TRBV5-1 and TRBJ2-7; TRBD2 agrees at 11 bases. The CDR3 has 17 amino acids. Germline V gene data show CDR1 as SGHRS and CDR2 as YFSETQ. V lost 0 bases to trimming and J lost 2 bases; unmatched junction nucleotides: 7. In DNA, the CDR3 is TGCGCCAGCAGCTTGGCAGGAAGTAGCGGGAGGGCCTACGAGCAGTACTTC. Encoded protein: CASSLAGSSGRAYEQYF.

V is TRBV5-8 and J is TRBJ2-1; tentatively, D is TRBD2 (5 bases). CDR3 length: 17 amino acids. Trimming took 4 bases from V and 6 from J, leaving 23 bases between them. CDR1 and CDR2 from the germline V gene are SGHTS and YDEGEE. The CDR3 here is CASSGRRGSEWVNEQFF. In nucleotides, the CDR3 is TGTGCCAGCAGCGGGAGAAGAGGATCCGAGTGGGTCAATGAGCAGTTCTTC.

V is TRBV5-5 and J is TRBJ1-4, with D tentatively TRBD1 (5 bases). Germline loops: CDR1 SGHKS, CDR2 YYEKEE (reference sequence). The CDR3 covers 16 residues. V gave up 7 bases and J gave up 0 bases, with 16 bases separating them. The CDR3: CASGRGASATNEKLFF. DNA of the CDR3: TGTGCCAGCGGGCGCGGGGCAAGCGCAACTAATGAAAAACTGTTTTTT.

This sequence joins TRBV5-1 and TRBJ2-5; 7 bases are shared with TRBD2. Germline assignment: CDR1 SGHRS and CDR2 YFSETQ. CDR3 length equals 17 residues. The V and J ends lost 0 bases and 1 base, in that order; junction bases with no gene match: 9. This chain's CDR3 is CASSLGPSGALQETQYF. CDR3 in DNA: TGCGCCAGCAGCTTGGGCCCCAGCGGGGCCCTCCAAGAGACCCAGTACTTC.

The chain has TRBV28 and TRBJ1-3; D may be TRBD1 (5 bases). Germline values: CDR1 MDHEN, CDR2 SYDVKM. This CDR3 has 14 amino acids. V was trimmed by 3 bases and J by 2 bases, leaving 8 bases between them. The CDR3 sequence is CASSFSRAGNTIYF. The CDR3 DNA sequence: TGTGCCAGCAGTTTCTCCAGGGCTGGAAACACCATATATTTT.

This rearrangement joins TRBV7-3 to TRBJ2-7; perhaps TRBD1 as D (5 bases). Trimming took 1 base from V and 7 from J, leaving 14 bases between them. The CDR3 spans 14 residues. In germline, CDR1 is SGHTA, CDR2 FQGTGA. This chain's CDR3 is CASSLSDSLGEQYF. Written as DNA, the CDR3 is TGTGCCAGCAGCTTAAGCGACAGCCTTGGGGAGCAGTACTTC.

This chain connects TRBV6-5 to TRBJ2-1; no reliable D call. Germline V gene lookup returns CDR1 MNHEY and CDR2 SVGAGI. The CDR3 covers 13 residues. With 0 bases removed from V and 5 bases from J, the gap between germline ends came to 5 bases. The CDR3 here is CASSYSSNNEQFF. DNA for the CDR3: TGTGCCAGCAGTTACTCGAGTAACAATGAGCAGTTCTTC.

In its sample, this clone was seen a few times. CDR3 sequence reads: CASREGQGAWDTQYF. The CDR3 DNA sequence: TGTGCCAGTAGAGAAGGACAGGGGGCATGGGATACGCAGTATTTT. The chain is built from TRBV19 and TRBJ2-3; 11 bases align to TRBD1. Germline-derived CDR1 and CDR2 are LNHDA and SQIVND (reference sequence). The CDR3 is 15 amino acids. Losses at the gene ends were 6 bases for V and 6 bases for J; bases not matched to a gene: 8.

This chain connects TRBV5-1 to TRBJ2-5, with a possible D match to TRBD2 (5 bases). The CDR3 totals 17 residues. Germline CDR1 SGHRS, CDR2 YFSETQ. Trimming removed 4 bases at V and 1 base at J, with 20 bases between. The CDR3 region is CASSRPAFQDFQETQYF. The DNA for the CDR3 is TGCGCCAGCAGCCGACCCGCTTTCCAGGACTTCCAAGAGACCCAGTACTTC. The variable domain in full, with the rest retrieved from reference TRBV5-1 and TRBJ2-5, is KAGVTQTPRYLIKTRGQQVTLSCSPISGHRSVSWYQQTPGQGLQFLFEYFSETQRNKGNFPGRFSGRQFSNSRSEMNVSTLELGDSALYLCASSRPAFQDFQETQYFGPGTRLLVL.

V usage is TRBV7-3 and J usage is TRBJ2-2; possible D gene TRBD1, 6 bases. Trimming pared 0 bases from V and 5 bases from J, leaving 16 bases between. CDR3 length equals 17 residues. Germline V gene data show CDR1 as SGHTA and CDR2 as FQGTGA. This chain's CDR3 is CASSLTALQGLTGELFF. CDR3 DNA sequence: TGTGCCAGCAGCTTAACGGCTCTACAGGGATTAACCGGGGAGCTGTTTTTT.

The chain joins TRBV4-1 to TRBJ2-3; D is perhaps TRBD1 (6 bases). Germline-derived CDR1 and CDR2 are MGHRA and YSYEKL. Between the trimmed V and J ends, which lost 5 bases and 2 bases, there was a span of 14 bases. The length of the CDR3 is 15 residues. CDR3 bases: TGCGCCAGCAGCTCCCGACAGGAGCACACAGATACGCAGTATTTT. This encodes CASSSRQEHTDTQYF.

This chain uses TRBV5-1 with TRBJ2-5, with 8 positions matching TRBD2. The CDR3 extends over 16 amino acids. Looked up from germline, CDR1 is SGHRS and CDR2 is YFSETQ. V trimming: 3 bases; J trimming: 4 bases; junction bases outside the gene matches: 11. CDR3: CASSYSGAPGLETQYF. As DNA, the CDR3 is TGCGCCAGCAGCTATAGCGGGGCTCCGGGTCTAGAGACCCAGTACTTC.